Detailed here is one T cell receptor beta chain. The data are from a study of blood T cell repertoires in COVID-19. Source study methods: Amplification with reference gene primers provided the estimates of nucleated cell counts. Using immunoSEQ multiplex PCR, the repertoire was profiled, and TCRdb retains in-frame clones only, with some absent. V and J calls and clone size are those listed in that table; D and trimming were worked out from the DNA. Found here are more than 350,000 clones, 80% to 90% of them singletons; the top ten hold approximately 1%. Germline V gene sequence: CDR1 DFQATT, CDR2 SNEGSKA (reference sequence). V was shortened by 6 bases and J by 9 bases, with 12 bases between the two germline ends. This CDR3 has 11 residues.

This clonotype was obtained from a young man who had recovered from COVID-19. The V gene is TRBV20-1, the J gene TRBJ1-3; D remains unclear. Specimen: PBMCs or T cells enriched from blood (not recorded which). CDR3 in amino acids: CSAETSLTIYF. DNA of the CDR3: TGCAGTGCCGAAACTTCCCTCACCATATATTTT.